These T cell receptor beta chains were read from a single sample in a study of monozygotic twins with cystic fibrosis. This table comes from immunoSEQ multiplex PCR, and its TCRdb copy is limited to in-frame clones, with some not included. The sample shows fewer than 20,000 clones, roughly 96% of them seen only once. Sequencing was carried out using blood. Receptors originate from a girl aged 2-10 years with cystic fibrosis. The CDR3 runs from the conserved cysteine through the conserved F or W. A D gene is named only where the DNA matches it firmly. Rows give clone size only sometimes, using once, few, many, or a class for an expanded clone.

TRBJ1-3	TRBV6-6	once	TRBD1	CASSGYRGLSGNTIYF	TGTGCCAGCAGTGGATACAGGGGGTTGTCGGGAAACACCATATATTTT
TRBJ2-5	TRBV4-2	-	TRBD2	CASSQVSSLAGYQETQYF	TGTGCCAGCAGCCAAGTGAGTAGCTTAGCGGGGTATCAAGAGACCCAGTACTTC
TRBJ1-3	TRBV27	-	TRBD1	CASSFNRGRGNTIYF	TGTGCCAGCAGTTTTAACAGGGGGCGAGGAAACACCATATATTTT
TRBJ2-7	TRBV19	once	TRBD1	CASSPGTGYYEQYF	TGTGCCAGTAGTCCGGGGACAGGGTACTACGAGCAGTACTTC
TRBJ1-4	TRBV4-1	-	-	CASSPEQNFDEKLFF	TGCGCCAGCAGCCCCGAACAGAATTTTGATGAAAAACTGTTTTTT
TRBJ1-2	TRBV7-8	-	-	CASSPPGVTSNYGYTF	TGTGCCAGCAGCCCCCCGGGGGTTACTTCTAACTATGGCTACACCTTC
TRBJ1-1	TRBV11-3	-	-	CASTPITTMTEAFF	TGTGCCAGCACCCCTATTACAACGATGACTGAAGCTTTCTTT
TRBJ1-1	TRBV20-1	-	-	CSALGNTEAFF	TGCAGTGCCCTAGGGAACACTGAAGCTTTCTTT
TRBJ1-2	TRBV14	few	-	CASSQDSGFYGYTF	TGTGCCAGCAGCCAAGATTCGGGGTTCTATGGCTACACCTTC
TRBJ1-1	TRBV4-3	-	-	CASSQGTVEAFF	TGCGCCAGCAGCCAAGGGACGGTTGAAGCTTTCTTT
TRBJ2-3	TRBV18	-	-	CASSTETDTQYF	TGTGCCAGCTCAACAGAAACAGATACGCAGTATTTT
TRBJ2-7	TRBV2	-	-	CASRAQGGSYEQYF	TGTGCCAGCCGAGCCCAGGGCGGTTCCTACGAGCAGTACTTC
TRBJ1-1	TRBV6-5	-	-	CASSYSQGSTEAFF	TGTGCCAGCAGTTACTCGCAGGGTAGCACTGAAGCTTTCTTT
TRBJ2-7	TRBV5-1	-	TRBD2	CASSLGSSGGIDEQYF	TGCGCCAGCAGCTTGGGATCTAGCGGGGGGATCGACGAGCAGTACTTC
TRBJ1-6	TRBV5-6	-	TRBD1	CASSFTGERAYNSPLHF	TGTGCCAGCAGCTTCACAGGGGAAAGGGCTTATAATTCACCCCTCCACTTT
TRBJ2-1	TRBV9	-	-	CASSVGRSSYNEQFF	TGTGCCAGCAGCGTGGGCAGGAGCTCCTACAATGAGCAGTTCTTC
TRBJ1-5	TRBV7-9	-	TRBD1	CASSRGQGGNQPQHF	TGTGCCAGCAGCCGCGGACAGGGCGGCAATCAGCCCCAGCATTTT
TRBJ1-2	TRBV5-1	-	-	CASSLGGGWNYGYTF	TGCGCCAGCAGCTTGGGCGGGGGATGGAACTATGGCTACACCTTC
TRBJ1-1	TRBV9	-	-	CASSVGGDVNTEAFF	TGTGCCAGCAGCGTAGGGGGCGATGTGAACACTGAAGCTTTCTTT
TRBJ2-2	TRBV5-4	-	TRBD1	CASRRTGGSPSNTGELFF	TGTGCCAGCAGGAGGACAGGGGGTAGCCCATCGAACACCGGGGAGCTGTTTTTT
TRBJ1-2	TRBV5-1	-	TRBD1	CASSGETGANYGYTF	TGCGCCAGCAGCGGGGAGACAGGGGCTAACTATGGCTACACCTTC
TRBJ2-7	TRBV4-1	-	-	CASSQDPGAYEQYF	TGCGCCAGCAGCCAAGATCCGGGAGCCTACGAGCAGTACTTC
TRBJ1-4	TRBV7-9	-	-	CASSLWGAANEKLFF	TGTGCCAGCAGCTTGTGGGGGGCAGCTAATGAAAAACTGTTTTTT
TRBJ1-1	TRBV5-1	-	-	CASSLAFGQTEAFF	TGCGCCAGCAGCTTGGCTTTTGGACAGACTGAAGCTTTCTTT
TRBJ2-5	TRBV4-3	-	TRBD2	CASSQGLAGIQETQYF	TGCGCCAGCAGCCAAGGACTAGCGGGGATCCAAGAGACCCAGTACTTC
TRBJ1-5	TRBV5-1	-	-	CASSLGGRGPQHF	TGCGCCAGCAGCTTGGGAGGCCGTGGGCCCCAGCATTTT
TRBJ1-2	TRBV7-2	-	-	CASSADPGSYGYTF	TGTGCCAGCAGCGCGGACCCAGGGTCATATGGCTACACCTTC
TRBJ1-6	TRBV7-6	-	TRBD1	CASSLGPPTGSSYNSPLHF	TGTGCCAGCAGCTTAGGGCCCCCGACAGGGAGCTCCTATAATTCACCCCTCCACTTT
TRBJ1-6	TRBV7-9	-	-	CASSLDGSLNSPLHF	TGTGCCAGCAGCTTAGATGGCAGCCTGAATTCACCCCTCCACTTT
TRBJ2-7	TRBV6-6	-	-	CASTPMLGGNYEQYF	TGTGCCAGCACCCCAATGCTTGGGGGCAATTACGAGCAGTACTTC
TRBJ1-5	TRBV6-5	once	TRBD1	CASRQGDSLYQPQHF	TGTGCCAGCAGACAGGGGGATTCTCTATATCAGCCCCAGCATTTT
TRBJ1-5	TRBV27	-	-	CASRGVGAQHF	TGTGCCAGCAGAGGTGTGGGGGCCCAGCATTTT
TRBJ2-5	TRBV2	-	-	CASSGGETQYF	TGTGCCAGCAGTGGGGGAGAGACCCAGTACTTC
TRBJ2-3	TRBV5-1	-	-	CASRSTDTQYF	TGCGCCAGCAGATCAACAGATACGCAGTATTTT